The clone carrying this T cell receptor (beta chain) came up a few times. What it recognizes is unknown. All donors were Caucasian adults living in Nashville, Tennessee. This entry is derived from a study of shared clonotypes between healthy human individuals. Template amounts of around 310 ng DNA, tens of thousands of T cell genomes, were employed in unsorted PBMC replicate PCRs. The assay was immunoSEQ multiplex PCR, and TCRdb's table has in-frame clones only and misses some. The profile shows 450,000 to 600,000 clones, 79% of them singletons. The study, taken as a whole, reports: Among donors, sharing of clonotypes was expected to be affected by sequencing depth.

This CDR3 comprises 14 residues. V lost 6 bases and J lost 4, with 15 bases in between. CDR1 is LNHDA, CDR2 SQIVND, per germline (reference sequence). The receptor's source is a woman aged 40-49 years in good health. Some clones in this sample may be carry-over from other donors' samples. Sequenced material: PBMCs. The chain has TRBV19 and TRBJ1-2; weak D call: TRBD1 (5 bases). CDR3 in amino acids: CASSAQEDPYGYTF. The CDR3 coding sequence is TGTGCCAGTAGCGCACAGGAGGACCCCTATGGCTACACCTTC.